The text below deals with one TCR beta chain. Ophthalmopathy cases met thresholds of Clinical Activity Score at least 3, NOSPECS grade at least 4 and duration under 3 months. Template material for amplifying TCR beta CDR3 regions consisted of RNA transcripts. HTBI primers were employed in a first-round RT-PCR of the TCR CDR3. TCRdb re-called the multiplex PCR reads through MiXCR, storing one row per CDR3 protein. The table has some 570,000 distinct CDR3 sequences, about 15% seen once; the top ten hold approximately 16%. Per germline, CDR1 SGHTA and CDR2 FQGNSA. The CDR3 totals 16 residues. Trimming took 4 bases from V and 6 from J; bases not matched to a gene: 13. The sample comes from a study of T cells in Graves' hyperthyroidism and ophthalmopathy.

Sequencing was done on a sample of blood. The rearrangement uses TRBV7-2 and TRBJ2-7; 9 bases match TRBD1. The sequence was obtained from a woman aged 18-29 years with Graves' ophthalmopathy. The CDR3 nucleotides are TGTGCCAGCAGCTCCCCACCGGGACAGGGTTCGGGCGAGCAGTACTTC. It specifies CASSSPPGQGSGEQYF. Full variable domain (remainder filled in from reference TRBV7-2 and TRBJ2-7): GAGVSQSPSNKVTEKGKDVELRCDPISGHTALYWYRQSLGQGLEFLIYFQGNSAPDKSGLPSDRFSAERTGGSVSTLTIQRTQQEDSAVYLCASSSPPGQGSGEQYFGPGTRLTVT.